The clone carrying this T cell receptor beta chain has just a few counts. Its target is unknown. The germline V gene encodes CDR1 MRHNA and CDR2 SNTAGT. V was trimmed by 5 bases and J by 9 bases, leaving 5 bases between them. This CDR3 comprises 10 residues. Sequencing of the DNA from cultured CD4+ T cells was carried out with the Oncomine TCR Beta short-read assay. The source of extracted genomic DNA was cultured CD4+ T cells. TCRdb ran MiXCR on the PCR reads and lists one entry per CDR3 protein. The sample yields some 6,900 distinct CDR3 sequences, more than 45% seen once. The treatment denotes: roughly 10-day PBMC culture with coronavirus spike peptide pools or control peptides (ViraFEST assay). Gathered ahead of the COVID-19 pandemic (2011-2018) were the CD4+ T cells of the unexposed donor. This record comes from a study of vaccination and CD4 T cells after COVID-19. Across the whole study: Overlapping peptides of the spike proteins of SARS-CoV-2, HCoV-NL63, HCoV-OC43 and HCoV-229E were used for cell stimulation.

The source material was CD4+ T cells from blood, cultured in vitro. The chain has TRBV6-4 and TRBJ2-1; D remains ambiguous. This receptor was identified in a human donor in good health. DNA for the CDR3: TGTGCCAGCAGTTATGGTGAGCAGTTCTTC. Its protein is CASSYGEQFF.